The text below deals with one T cell receptor (beta chain). The antigen is not known. This entry comes from a study of beta chain features in type 1 diabetes. The CDR3 runs to 16 residues. In germline, CDR1 is SGHTA, CDR2 FQGNSA. The junction had 12 bases not matched to a gene; V was cut back by 5 bases and J by 6 bases. Whole-study results and caveats: Reduced insertions and increased deletions marked VDJ junctions in type 1 diabetes patients. For patients, the naive, central memory and Treg TCRB repertoires appeared more alike than for healthy donors.

TCRB transcripts that were expressed got sequenced, as all of the isolated RNA had been reverse transcribed. Profiled with immunoSEQ multiplex PCR; TCRdb holds only in-frame clones, not every one. The sample carries a few hundred thousand clones, around an eighth recorded once. The sample was naive CD4+ T cells from blood. The genes are TRBV7-2 and TRBJ2-7; 11 nucleotides align to TRBD2. The source of this sequence is a man aged 18-30 years in good health. The CDR3 DNA reads as TGTGCCAGCAGCCCCGTGACTAGCGGGGTGGGGGGCGAGCAGTACTTC. Its translation is CASSPVTSGVGGEQYF.